The 5 T cell receptor beta chains in this list originate from one sample, sequenced in a study of T cells in pancreatic ductal adenocarcinoma. Some clones are missing from TCRdb's copy, which holds only in-frame ones; the method was immunoSEQ multiplex PCR. This table holds 31,000 or so clones, approximately 92% found once. The selected patients with pancreatic ductal adenocarcinoma had surgery but no neoadjuvant therapy. Sequenced sample: PBMCs. These receptors all stem from a human donor with pancreatic ductal adenocarcinoma.

The rearrangement links TRBV29-1 to TRBJ1-1; TRBD1 matches at 8 bases. Unmatched junction bases numbered 2, after V lost 4 bases and J lost 1 base. The germline V gene encodes CDR1 SQVTM and CDR2 ANQGSEA. The CDR3 length is 13 residues. The CDR3 reads CSVVGQGNTEAFF. CDR3 nucleotides: TGCAGCGTTGTAGGACAGGGGAACACTGAAGCTTTCTTT.

CDR3 in amino acids: CASTKSRTEKAFF. CDR3 DNA: TGTGCCAGCACTAAAAGCCGGACAGAAAAAGCTTTCTTT. The gene calls are TRBV6-1 and TRBJ1-1, with D maybe TRBD1 (6 bases). With 7 bases removed from V and 9 bases from J, the gap between germline ends came to 18 bases. This CDR3 has 13 amino acids. Germline V gene lookup returns CDR1 MNHNS and CDR2 SASEGT.

J is TRBJ2-2 and V is TRBV28; D call uncertain. From germline, CDR1 is MDHEN and CDR2 SYDVKM. V lost 4 bases, J lost 3 bases, and 3 bases lay in between. The CDR3 covers 12 residues. The CDR3 region is CASSSHTGELFF. DNA for the CDR3: TGTGCCAGCAGTTCCCACACCGGGGAGCTGTTTTTT.

This rearrangement joins TRBV27 to TRBJ2-1; D gene unclear. This CDR3 has 15 residues. V shed 3 bases and J shed 6 bases, with 15 bases lying between them. Germline V gene lookup returns CDR1 MNHEY and CDR2 SMNVEV (reference sequence). Here the CDR3 reads CASSLQYLVSNEQFF. CDR3 nucleotide sequence: TGTGCCAGCAGTTTGCAGTACCTCGTTTCCAATGAGCAGTTCTTC.

This clone was counted only a few times. The rearrangement links TRBV7-9 to TRBJ1-4; no firm D call. CDR1 SEHNR and CDR2 FQNEAQ come from the germline V gene (reference sequence). There are 15 residues in the CDR3. V was trimmed by 4 bases and J by 2 bases, leaving 11 bases between them. CDR3 sequence (DNA): TGTGCCAGCAGCTCCGACGGTGGTACTAATGAAAAACTGTTTTTT. It yields the protein CASSSDGGTNEKLFF.